Here is one T cell receptor beta chain with its context. This specimen belongs to a study of blood T cell repertoires in COVID-19. Across the whole study: The origin of the acute and convalescent COVID-19 samples was the United States, Italy and Spain.

Sequencing was performed with immunoSEQ multiplex PCR; in TCRdb, only in-frame clones are kept and a portion is missing. The sample consists of 60,000 to 70,000 clones, 70% to 85% of them appearing once. With 7 bases removed from V and 4 bases from J, the gap between germline ends came to 10 bases. The germline V gene has CDR1 LNHDA and CDR2 SQIVND (reference sequence). The CDR3 is 12 amino acids. Material: peripheral blood. The sequence was obtained from a human donor in a cohort sampled during active COVID-19. The rearrangement uses TRBV19 and TRBJ1-2; D gene unclear. CDR3 sequence: CASKLESYGYTF. As DNA, the CDR3 is TGTGCCAGTAAGTTAGAGAGCTATGGCTACACCTTC.